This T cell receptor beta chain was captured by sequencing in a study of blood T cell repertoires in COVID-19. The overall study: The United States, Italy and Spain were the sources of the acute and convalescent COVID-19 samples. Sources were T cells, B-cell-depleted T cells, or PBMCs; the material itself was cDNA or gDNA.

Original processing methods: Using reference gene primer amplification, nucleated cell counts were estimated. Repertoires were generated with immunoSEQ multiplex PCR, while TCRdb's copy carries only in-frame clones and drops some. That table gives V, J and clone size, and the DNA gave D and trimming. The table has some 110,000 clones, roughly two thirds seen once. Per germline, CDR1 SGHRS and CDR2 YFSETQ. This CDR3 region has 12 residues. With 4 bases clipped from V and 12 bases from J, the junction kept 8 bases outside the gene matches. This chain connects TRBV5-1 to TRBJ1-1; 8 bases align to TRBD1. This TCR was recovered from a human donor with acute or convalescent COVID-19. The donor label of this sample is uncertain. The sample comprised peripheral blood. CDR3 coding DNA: TGCGCCAGCAGCCCCCGACAGGGGAGGACTTTCTTT. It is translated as CASSPRQGRTFF.